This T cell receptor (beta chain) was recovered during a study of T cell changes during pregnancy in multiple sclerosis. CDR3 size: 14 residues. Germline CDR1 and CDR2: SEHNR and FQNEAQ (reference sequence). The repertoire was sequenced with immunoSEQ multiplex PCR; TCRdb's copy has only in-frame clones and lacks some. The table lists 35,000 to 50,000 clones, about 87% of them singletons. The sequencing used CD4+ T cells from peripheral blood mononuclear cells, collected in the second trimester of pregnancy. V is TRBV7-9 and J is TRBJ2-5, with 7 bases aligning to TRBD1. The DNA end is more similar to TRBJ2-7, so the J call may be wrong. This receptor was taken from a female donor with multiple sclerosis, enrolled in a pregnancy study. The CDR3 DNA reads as TGTGCCAGCAGCCCGACAGGGACCTCCTACGAGCAGTACTTC. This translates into CASSPTGTSYEQYF.